This T cell receptor beta chain was recorded in a study of T cell responses to AZD1222 COVID-19 vaccine. Study-level results: Vaccine-associated CD4 TCRs ranged over spike, dominating at 160-218 and 743-854. Seropositive status at baseline applied to only five to seven AZD1222 recipients. Receipt of two AZD1222 doses was followed by a rise in Spike-specific TCR breadth and depth.

For this clone: The antigen remains undetermined.

Sequencing was performed with immunoSEQ multiplex PCR; in TCRdb, only in-frame clones are kept and a portion is missing. The table has about 85,000 clones, 85% to 90% seen once; the top ten hold 10%. This specimen consisted of peripheral blood, obtained on day 0 of MenACWY control vaccination. The TCR was taken from an adult in good health.

Here the CDR3 reads CASSLARTSLETQYF. Here the CDR3 DNA reads TGTGCCAGCAGCTTAGCTAGGACTAGCTTGGAGACCCAGTACTTC. The chain employs TRBV11-2 and TRBJ2-5; TRBD2 agrees at 8 bases. With V trimmed by 1 base and J by 5 bases, 6 bases remained unmatched. CDR3 length equals 15 residues. The germline CDR1 and CDR2 sequences are SGHAT and FQNNGV. Using reference TRBV11-2 and TRBJ2-5 for the parts outside the CDR3, the full variable domain is EAGVAQSPRYKIIEKRQSVAFWCNPISGHATLYWYQQILGQGPKLLIQFQNNGVVDDSQLPKDRFSAERLKGVDSTLKIQPAKLEDSAVYLCASSLARTSLETQYFGPGTRLLVL.